Listed here are 14 T cell receptor beta chains from one sample, sequenced in a study of blood T cell repertoires in COVID-19. Profiled with immunoSEQ multiplex PCR; TCRdb holds only in-frame clones, not every one. The sample lists a few hundred thousand clones, roughly 87% occurring once. Sequenced material: PBMCs or T cells enriched from blood (not recorded which). The receptors were gathered from a woman aged 40-49 years who had recovered from COVID-19.

The rearrangement joins TRBV6-2 or TRBV6-3 to TRBJ2-1, with TRBD1 matching 8 bases. CDR3 length: 12 residues. Germline loops: CDR1 MNHEY, CDR2 SVGEGT. Trimming took 4 bases from V and 9 from J; bases not matched to a gene: 2. The CDR3 sequence: CASSLQGAEQFF. CDR3 in DNA: TGTGCCAGCAGTTTGCAGGGGGCTGAGCAGTTCTTC.

The genes are TRBV30 and TRBJ2-7, with D possibly matching TRBD1 (5 bases). Germline CDR1 is GTSNPN and CDR2 is SVGIG (reference sequence). V lost 2 bases to trimming and J lost 3 bases, with 8 bases between them. This CDR3 is built from 12 residues. The CDR3 region is CAWSKGVYEQYF. Written as DNA, the CDR3 is TGTGCCTGGAGTAAAGGGGTCTACGAGCAGTACTTC.

This clone was found a few times. The CDR3 bases are TGTGCCAGCAGCTTAGGGAGGGGACTGGGCAGCAATGAGCAGTTCTTC. It yields the protein CASSLGRGLGSNEQFF. V gene TRBV7-2 combines with J gene TRBJ2-1; D possibly corresponds to TRBD2 (6 bases). Germline V CDR1 and CDR2: SGHTA, FQGNSA. The CDR3 loop spans 16 amino acids. The V end lost 1 base, the J end lost 6 bases, and 16 bases lay between the germline ends.

This chain uses TRBV30 with TRBJ1-5; D possibly corresponds to TRBD1 (6 bases). The germline gives CDR1 GTSNPN, CDR2 SVGIG (reference sequence). The CDR3 spans 13 residues. V lost 2 bases, J lost 3 bases, and 8 bases lay in between. CDR3 DNA: TGTGCCTGGAGTAGGGACAACAATCAGCCCCAGCATTTT. It specifies CAWSRDNNQPQHF.

This CDR3 reads CAWSGIGANVLTF. In nucleotides, the CDR3 is TGTGCCTGGAGTGGTATTGGGGCCAACGTCCTGACTTTC. The J gene is TRBJ2-6, the V gene TRBV30, with unresolved D. Trimming cost V 1 base and J 3 bases, with 4 bases left between them. Germline CDR1 reads GTSNPN; CDR2 reads SVGIG (reference sequence). The CDR3 is made up of 13 amino acids.

This rearrangement joins TRBV24-1 to TRBJ2-2; weak D call: TRBD2 (6 bases). CDR1 and CDR2 from the germline V gene are KGHDR and SFDVKD. The CDR3 runs 15 residues. Trimming shortened V by 2 bases and J by 5 bases, and 11 bases separated the two germline ends. The CDR3 nucleotides read TGTGCCACCAGTGATTCCGGGAGAGGTACCGGGGAGCTGTTTTTT. This translates into CATSDSGRGTGELFF.

V and J are TRBV18 and TRBJ1-1; no reliable D call. The CDR3 extends over 14 amino acids. Germline CDR1 and CDR2: KGHSH and LQKENI. Trimming removed 2 bases from V and 0 bases from J, with 7 bases in between. Written as DNA, the CDR3 is TGTGCCAGCTCACCATCTAGCGTGAACACTGAAGCTTTCTTT. This sequence encodes CASSPSSVNTEAFF.

V gene TRBV7-9 combines with J gene TRBJ2-1; D remains ambiguous. The CDR3 is 18 residues long. Per the germline V gene, CDR1 is SEHNR and CDR2 is FQNEAQ (reference sequence). Between the trimmed V and J ends, which lost 0 bases and 2 bases, there was a span of 17 bases. The chain's CDR3 is CASSLALRPQTAYNEQFF. The DNA of the CDR3 is TGTGCCAGCAGCTTAGCCCTCAGGCCTCAGACGGCCTACAATGAGCAGTTCTTC.

The chain recombines TRBV28 with TRBJ1-1; 9 bases map to TRBD1. The junction had 20 bases not matched to a gene; V was cut back by 5 bases and J by 1 base. The germline V gene encodes CDR1 MDHEN and CDR2 SYDVKM. This CDR3 is built from 20 residues. CDR3 residues: CASSLRLPGQGWTGNTEAFF. In DNA, the CDR3 is TGTGCCAGCAGTCTTAGATTACCGGGACAGGGATGGACTGGGAACACTGAAGCTTTCTTT. Supplemented by reference TRBV28 and TRBJ1-1, the full variable domain reads DVKVTQSSRYLVKRTGEKVFLECVQDMDHENMFWYRQDPGLGLRLIYFSYDVKMKEKGDIPEGYSVSREKKERFSLILESASTNQTSMYLCASSLRLPGQGWTGNTEAFFGQGTRLTVV.

The chain employs TRBV18 and TRBJ2-4; D unresolved. This CDR3 has 14 residues. The ends were cut back, 3 bases at V and 7 bases at J, with 13 bases in the middle. CDR1 is KGHSH and CDR2 is LQKENI in the germline V gene. The chain's CDR3 is CASSPISKANIQYF. CDR3 nucleotide sequence: TGTGCCAGCTCACCCATTAGCAAGGCGAACATTCAGTACTTC.

The chain has TRBV7-9 and TRBJ2-5; TRBD1 aligns across 8 bases. V lost 4 bases to trimming and J lost 2 bases; unmatched junction nucleotides: 3. CDR3 length: 14 amino acids. Per germline, CDR1 SEHNR and CDR2 FQNEAQ (reference sequence). CDR3 DNA sequence: TGTGCCAGCAGCTGGGACAGGCGACAAGAGACCCAGTACTTC. Translating gives CASSWDRRQETQYF.

The gene calls are TRBV9 and TRBJ2-7; D gene uncertain. Germline V gene sequence: CDR1 SGDLS, CDR2 YYNGEE. Trimming cost V 4 bases and J 0 bases, with 11 bases left between them. CDR3 length: 14 amino acids. CDR3 loop: CASSPRGISYEQYF. The CDR3 nucleotides read TGTGCCAGCAGCCCCAGAGGAATCTCCTACGAGCAGTACTTC.

J is TRBJ2-3 and V is TRBV5-1, with 8 bases identical to TRBD2. CDR1 and CDR2 from the germline V gene are SGHRS and YFSETQ. V trimming: 3 bases; J trimming: 6 bases; junction bases outside the gene matches: 15. This CDR3 is 17 amino acids long. The CDR3 DNA reads TGCGCCAGCAGCTGGTCTCCCGGGACTAGGGTAGGCGATACGCAGTATTTT. It translates to CASSWSPGTRVGDTQYF.

V is TRBV28 and J is TRBJ1-2, with a weak D call TRBD1 (5 bases). Per the germline V gene, CDR1 is MDHEN and CDR2 is SYDVKM. The CDR3 contains 16 residues. Trimming removed 8 bases from V and 4 bases from J, with 23 bases in between. DNA of the CDR3: TGTGCCAGCGGTCCGGCGGGGGACCGTATTCCCTATGGCTACACCTTC. It is translated as CASGPAGDRIPYGYTF.